This T cell receptor (beta chain) was captured by sequencing in a study of CD8 T cells in Susac syndrome. It was with random hexamers that 0.5 to 1 ug RNA was reverse transcribed. From the immunoSEQ multiplex PCR reads, TCRdb called clonotypes with MiXCR, one entry per CDR3 protein. Found here are some 300,000 distinct CDR3 sequences, 75% to 85% of them singletons; the top ten hold around 0.2%. This CDR3 is 13 amino acids long. Trimming left V 6 bases short and J 11 bases short, with 17 bases between. This clonotype was observed a single time. The chain has TRBV12-3 or TRBV12-4 and TRBJ1-5; D gene ambiguous. The sequenced sample was CD8+ T cells from PBMCs. The clonotype comes from a human donor with multiple sclerosis. CDR3 in amino acids: CASRASTELTQHF. The CDR3 DNA sequence: TGTGCCAGCAGGGCTAGTACCGAACTTACCCAGCATTTT.